These T cell receptor beta chains were read from a single sample in a study of blood T cell repertoires in COVID-19. Generated by immunoSEQ multiplex PCR, the TCRdb table keeps only in-frame clones and is missing some. The data contain about 33,000 clones, 80% to 90% of them seen just once; the ten biggest clones take up around a fifth. Sequencing was carried out using peripheral blood. The receptor set was obtained from a man between 65 and 85 years old with acute or convalescent COVID-19. CDR3s include the opening cysteine and the closing phenylalanine or tryptophan. The D gene is left open where the match is weak. Expanded clones are given a class, and other clones once, few, many or no size at all.

clone_size | j_call | d_call | v_call | cdr3_length | cdr3_aa | cdr3_nt
. | TRBJ2-2 | . | TRBV9 | 15 | CASSVTGPNTGELFF | TGTGCCAGCAGCGTCACAGGGCCGAACACCGGGGAGCTGTTTTTT
. | TRBJ2-1 | . | TRBV5-1 | 15 | CASSLAPNQYNEQFF | TGCGCCAGCAGCTTGGCACCCAACCAGTACAATGAGCAGTTCTTC
. | TRBJ2-7 | . | TRBV21-1 | 15 | CASSSQTGAPYEQYF | TGTGCCAGCAGCAGTCAAACAGGGGCCCCCTACGAGCAGTACTTC
. | TRBJ1-5 | . | TRBV25-1 | 18 | CASSECGESYTFFQPQHF | TGTGCCAGCAGTGAATGTGGGGAGAGCTACACTTTTTTCCAGCCCCAGCATTTT
few | TRBJ1-4 | . | TRBV5-3 | 14 | CARSLEGTIEWLFF | TGTGCCAGAAGCTTGGAAGGGACAATAGAATGGCTGTTTTTT
medium-sized | TRBJ1-2 | TRBD1 | TRBV29-1 | 13 | CSALGQGIYGYTF | TGCAGCGCGTTGGGACAGGGGATCTATGGCTACACCTTC
. | TRBJ2-2 | TRBD2 | TRBV7-3 | 22 | CASSLKVPWTLTPKRGCGELFF | TGTGCCAGCAGCTTAAAAGTACCGTGGACCCTAACTCCTAAGCGGGGGTGCGGGGAGCTGTTTTTT
. | TRBJ1-2 | TRBD1 | TRBV18 | 15 | CASSQRTGADYGYTF | TGTGCCAGCTCCCAACGGACAGGGGCCGACTATGGCTACACCTTC
. | TRBJ2-5 | TRBD2 | TRBV18 | 18 | CASSPGAGAGVLRETQYF | TGTGCCAGCTCACCGGGGGCCGGAGCGGGAGTTCTTCGGGAGACCCAGTACTTC
. | TRBJ2-1 | . | TRBV4-1 | 15 | CASSQDLSSHNEQFF | TGCGCCAGCAGCCAAGATCTTAGCAGCCACAATGAGCAGTTCTTC
. | TRBJ2-1 | . | TRBV19 | 13 | CASSLNGGTEQFF | TGTGCCAGTAGCCTAAACGGCGGAACGGAGCAGTTCTTC
. | TRBJ1-6 | . | TRBV19 | 14 | CASSLGGDDPPLHF | TGTGCCAGTAGCTTGGGAGGGGACGATCCACCCCTCCACTTT
. | TRBJ2-1 | TRBD2 | TRBV28 | 14 | CASSLGAGDRVQFF | TGTGCCAGCAGTTTAGGAGCGGGAGATAGGGTGCAGTTCTTC
. | TRBJ2-3 | TRBD1 | TRBV10-3 | 15 | CAISSRDSRGDTQYF | TGTGCCATCAGTTCCCGGGACAGCCGAGGGGATACGCAGTATTTT
once | TRBJ1-3 | . | TRBV19 | 13 | CASQQFRGNTIYF | TGTGCCAGTCAACAGTTTAGGGGAAACACCATATATTTT
. | TRBJ1-1 | TRBD1 | TRBV28 | 14 | CASSTGDLNTEAFF | TGTGCCAGCAGTACAGGGGACCTGAACACTGAAGCTTTCTTT
. | TRBJ1-5 | . | TRBV18 | 14 | CASSNQGRNQPQHF | TGTGCCAGCAGCAATCAGGGTCGCAATCAGCCCCAGCATTTT
once | TRBJ2-3 | . | TRBV19 | 13 | CASSMWGEDTQYF | TGTGCCAGTAGTATGTGGGGGGAGGATACGCAGTATTTT
. | TRBJ1-2 | TRBD1 | TRBV2 | 15 | CASSETGEILYGYTF | TGTGCCAGCAGTGAGACAGGGGAGATTCTCTATGGCTACACCTTC
. | TRBJ2-5 | . | TRBV11-2 | 15 | CASSWTGRGIETQYF | TGTGCCAGCAGCTGGACAGGGAGGGGAATTGAGACCCAGTACTTC
. | TRBJ1-2 | . | TRBV7-2 | 14 | CASSLVAPNGGYTF | TGTGCCAGCAGCTTAGTTGCCCCAAACGGTGGCTACACCTTC
once | TRBJ2-3 | . | TRBV20-1 | 14 | CSASEDTYTDTQYF | TGCAGTGCTAGTGAAGACACCTACACAGATACGCAGTATTTT
. | TRBJ1-2 | . | TRBV3-1/TRBV3-2 | 19 | CASSQGLSGTSFWDYGYTF | TGTGCCAGCAGCCAAGGTCTCTCCGGGACTTCTTTTTGGGACTATGGCTACACCTTC
. | TRBJ1-1 | TRBD1 | TRBV18 | 14 | CASSTTGGEGARGF | TGTGCCAGCTCAACGACAGGGGGCGAGGGTGCCAGGGGTTTT
. | TRBJ1-1 | . | TRBV7-8 | 11 | CASSPQGEAFF | TGTGCCAGCAGCCCGCAGGGTGAAGCTTTCTTT
. | TRBJ1-1 | . | TRBV12-5 | 11 | CASGSSTAAFF | TGTGCTAGTGGTTCATCAACTGCGGCTTTCTTT
. | TRBJ2-7 | . | TRBV5-1 | 16 | CASSLSQVTGRYEQYF | TGCGCCAGCAGCTTGTCCCAGGTTACAGGTAGATACGAGCAGTACTTC
medium-sized | TRBJ2-7 | . | TRBV15 | 16 | CATSRDRGMTTYEQYF | TGTGCCACCAGCAGAGATCGGGGGATGACCACCTACGAGCAGTACTTC
. | TRBJ2-5 | TRBD1 | TRBV5-1 | 13 | CASSGQGLETQYF | TGCGCCAGCAGCGGACAGGGGTTGGAGACCCAGTACTTC
. | TRBJ2-7 | . | TRBV4-3 | 14 | CASSLDRFRYEQYF | TGCGCCAGCAGCCTAGACAGGTTTAGGTACGAGCAGTACTTC
once | TRBJ2-5 | TRBD1 | TRBV29-1 | 12 | CSVEGQEETQYF | TGCAGCGTAGAGGGACAGGAGGAGACCCAGTACTTC
few | TRBJ2-1 | TRBD1 | TRBV24-1 | 17 | CATSDPVRTGNENEQFF | TGTGCCACCAGTGATCCTGTTAGGACAGGGAATGAGAATGAGCAGTTCTTC
. | TRBJ1-1 | . | TRBV18 | 13 | CASSRTDGTEAFF | TGTGCCAGCTCCCGTACAGACGGCACTGAAGCTTTCTTT
. | TRBJ1-1 | TRBD1 | TRBV5-1 | 19 | CASSFLPPGQGVGNTEAFF | TGCGCCAGCAGCTTTCTACCTCCGGGACAGGGAGTAGGGAACACTGAAGCTTTCTTT
few | TRBJ1-1 | . | TRBV2 | 14 | CASSEEGVNTEAFF | TGTGCCAGCAGTGAAGAAGGGGTGAACACTGAAGCTTTCTTT
. | TRBJ2-7 | TRBD1 | TRBV28 | 15 | CASIPGGTGVDEQYF | TGTGCCAGCATCCCGGGGGGGACAGGGGTGGACGAGCAGTACTTC
. | TRBJ2-1 | . | TRBV5-1 | 17 | CASSLEMGQSSYNEQFF | TGCGCCAGCAGCTTGGAGATGGGACAAAGCTCCTACAATGAGCAGTTCTTC
. | TRBJ1-1 | . | TRBV7-6 | 15 | CASSLGGEGNTEAFF | TGTGCCAGCAGCTTAGGGGGGGAGGGGAACACTGAAGCTTTCTTT
. | TRBJ2-3 | TRBD2 | TRBV9 | 16 | CASSGTSAGITDTQYF | TGTGCCAGCAGCGGGACTAGCGCGGGTATCACAGATACGCAGTATTTT
. | TRBJ2-1 | . | TRBV24-1 | 13 | CATRESLHNEQFF | TGTGCCACCAGGGAGAGTCTTCACAATGAGCAGTTCTTC
. | TRBJ1-3 | . | TRBV11-2 | 17 | CASSLVGGHGSGNTIYF | TGTGCCAGCAGCTTAGTGGGAGGGCATGGATCTGGAAACACCATATATTTT
. | TRBJ1-5 | . | TRBV24-1 | 14 | CATSSWDSNQPQHF | TGTGCCACCAGCTCGTGGGACTCCAATCAGCCCCAGCATTTT
. | TRBJ2-7 | TRBD2 | TRBV7-9 | 14 | CASSTTSGRFEQYF | TGTGCCAGCAGCACGACTAGCGGGAGGTTCGAGCAGTACTTC
. | TRBJ2-1 | TRBD1 | TRBV24-1 | 13 | CATSARQGDEQFF | TGTGCCACCAGTGCCCGACAGGGGGATGAGCAGTTCTTC
. | TRBJ1-4 | TRBD1 | TRBV19 | 17 | CASSIGQGKRLDEKLFF | TGTGCCAGTAGTATAGGACAGGGGAAGAGACTGGACGAAAAACTGTTTTTT
. | TRBJ2-7 | TRBD2 | TRBV5-1 | 15 | CASSPREGSSYEQYF | TGCGCCAGCAGCCCCCGGGAGGGCAGCTCCTACGAGCAGTACTTC
. | TRBJ2-5 | . | TRBV5-1 | 13 | CASRKTDQETQYF | TGCGCCAGCAGGAAGACAGATCAAGAGACCCAGTACTTC
. | TRBJ1-1 | . | TRBV12-3/TRBV12-4 | 11 | CASEGTGGAFF | TGTGCCAGCGAAGGAACAGGTGGGGCTTTCTTT